Given below is one TCR beta chain in context. This sample stems from a study of blood T cell repertoires in COVID-19. Assay used: immunoSEQ multiplex PCR; TCRdb lists only in-frame clones, some missing. The table includes a few hundred thousand clones, 88% detected once. The V and J ends lost 4 bases and 8 bases respectively, with 17 bases between them. Germline V lookup: CDR1 LGHDT, CDR2 YNNKEL (reference sequence). CDR3 length: 14 amino acids. This clonotype originated in a woman aged 40 to 50 who had been exposed to COVID-19. This chain links TRBV3-1 (or the pseudogene TRBV3-2) with TRBJ1-2, with D perhaps matching TRBD1 (6 bases). The specimen was PBMCs or T cells enriched from blood (not recorded which). The CDR3: CASSLTNGQTGYTF. The CDR3 region has the DNA TGTGCCAGCAGCCTAACCAACGGACAGACCGGCTACACCTTC.